The present TCR beta chain was sequenced within a study of TIL therapy for anti-PD-1-resistant metastatic lung cancer. Across the study: A handful of tumors were EGFR-mutant and two were ALK-rearranged.

This clone was seen a single time. Time point of the sample: pre-treatment sample, taken before nivolumab and TIL therapy. Sequencing used immunoSEQ v3. The data were produced by immunoSEQ multiplex PCR, yet TCRdb's version contains in-frame clones alone and is incomplete. There are 55,000 or so clones in the sample; approximately 80% occur only once, and roughly 3% lies in the top ten. This TCR came from a person aged 30 to 80 with non-small cell lung cancer. Sequenced material: blood, taken at baseline.

CDR3 bases: TGCGCCAGCAGCCCCGTAGCGGGAGACTACAATGAGCAGTTCTTC. Encoded protein: CASSPVAGDYNEQFF. The chain couples TRBV5-1 to TRBJ2-1; 9 nucleotides match TRBD2. There are 15 residues in the CDR3. CDR1 is SGHRS and CDR2 is YFSETQ in the germline V gene. The V segment lost 4 bases and the J segment 3 bases; nucleotides outside the gene matches: 5.